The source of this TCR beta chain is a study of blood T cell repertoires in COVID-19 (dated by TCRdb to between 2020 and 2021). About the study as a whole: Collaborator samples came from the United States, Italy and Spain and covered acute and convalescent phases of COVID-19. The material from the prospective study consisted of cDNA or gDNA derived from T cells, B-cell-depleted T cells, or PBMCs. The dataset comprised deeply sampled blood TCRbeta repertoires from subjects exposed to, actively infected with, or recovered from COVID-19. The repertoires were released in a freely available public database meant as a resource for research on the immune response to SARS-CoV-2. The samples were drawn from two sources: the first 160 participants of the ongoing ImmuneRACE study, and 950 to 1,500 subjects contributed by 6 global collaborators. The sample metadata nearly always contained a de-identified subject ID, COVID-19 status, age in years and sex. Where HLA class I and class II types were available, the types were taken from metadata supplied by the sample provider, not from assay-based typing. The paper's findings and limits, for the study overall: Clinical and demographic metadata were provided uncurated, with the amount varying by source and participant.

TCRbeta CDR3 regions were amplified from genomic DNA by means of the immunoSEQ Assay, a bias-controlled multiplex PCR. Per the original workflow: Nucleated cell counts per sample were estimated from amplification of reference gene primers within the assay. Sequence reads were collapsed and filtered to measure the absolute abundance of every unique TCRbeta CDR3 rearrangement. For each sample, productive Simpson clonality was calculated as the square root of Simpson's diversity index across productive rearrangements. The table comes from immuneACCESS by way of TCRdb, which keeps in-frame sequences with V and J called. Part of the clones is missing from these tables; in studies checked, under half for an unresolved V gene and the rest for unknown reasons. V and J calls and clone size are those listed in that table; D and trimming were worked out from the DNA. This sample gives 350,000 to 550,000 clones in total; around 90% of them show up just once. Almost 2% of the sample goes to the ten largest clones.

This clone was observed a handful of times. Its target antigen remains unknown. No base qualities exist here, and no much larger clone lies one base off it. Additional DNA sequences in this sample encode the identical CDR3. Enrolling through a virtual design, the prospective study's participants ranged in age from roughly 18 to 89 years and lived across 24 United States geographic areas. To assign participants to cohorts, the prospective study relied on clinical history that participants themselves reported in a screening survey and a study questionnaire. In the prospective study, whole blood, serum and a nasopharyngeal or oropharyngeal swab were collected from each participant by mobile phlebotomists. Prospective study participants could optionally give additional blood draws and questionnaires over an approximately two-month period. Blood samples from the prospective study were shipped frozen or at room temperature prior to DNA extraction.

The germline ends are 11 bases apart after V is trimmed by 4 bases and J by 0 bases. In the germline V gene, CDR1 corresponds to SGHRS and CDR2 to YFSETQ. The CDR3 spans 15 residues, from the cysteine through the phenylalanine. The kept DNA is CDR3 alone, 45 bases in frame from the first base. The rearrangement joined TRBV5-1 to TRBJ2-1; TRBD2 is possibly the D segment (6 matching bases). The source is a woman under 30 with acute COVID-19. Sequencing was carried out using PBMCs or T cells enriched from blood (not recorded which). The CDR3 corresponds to CASSPSGGSYNEQFF. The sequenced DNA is TGCGCCAGCAGCCCCTCCGGGGGCTCCTACAATGAGCAGTTCTTC. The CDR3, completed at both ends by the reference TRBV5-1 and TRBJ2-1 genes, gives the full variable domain KAGVTQTPRYLIKTRGQQVTLSCSPISGHRSVSWYQQTPGQGLQFLFEYFSETQRNKGNFPGRFSGRQFSNSRSEMNVSTLELGDSALYLCASSPSGGSYNEQFFGPGTRLTVL.